This TCR beta chain was captured in a study of T cells in Graves' hyperthyroidism and ophthalmopathy. General study results and limits: Among thyroid clonotypes expanded above 0.001, most also appeared in blood.

Germline V gene data show CDR1 as MDHEN and CDR2 as SYDVKM. This CDR3 comprises 15 residues. V was shortened by 8 bases and J by 5 bases, with 22 bases between the two germline ends. RNA transcripts yielded amplified TCR beta CDR3 regions. An initial round of RT-PCR targeting the TCR CDR3 relied on the HTBI primer set. One entry per CDR3 protein, called by TCRdb with MiXCR from the multiplex PCR reads. There are approximately 600,000 distinct CDR3 sequences in the sample; around 13% occur only once, and 4.5% to 6% lies in the top ten. Diagnostic assessment was based on clinical symptoms, serum thyroxine and TRAb, thyroid ultrasound and orbital computed tomography. Blood was drawn at first hyperthyroidism diagnosis, before any ophthalmopathy symptoms. Isolation of PBMCs was performed on 8.5 to 10 ml fresh peripheral blood. This clonotype was observed a handful of times. What it binds is unknown.

This clonotype originated in a woman in her twenties or thirties with Graves' hyperthyroidism that later progressed to Graves' ophthalmopathy. Material for sequencing was blood. The chain employs TRBV28 and TRBJ2-7; possibly TRBD1 or TRBD2 for D (6 bases each). The CDR3 here is CASGGPGHPKDEQYF. CDR3 nucleotides: TGTGCCAGCGGGGGGCCGGGACACCCCAAGGACGAGCAGTACTTC.